This T cell receptor beta chain was obtained from a study of tissue T cells after allogeneic stem cell transplantation. The CDR3 has 12 residues. Per the germline V gene, CDR1 is LGHDT and CDR2 is YNNKQL (reference sequence). V lost 4 bases and J lost 7, with 11 bases in between. CDR3 sequences, V/J genes, frequencies and template counts came from survey-depth TCRbeta sequencing. The assay was immunoSEQ multiplex PCR, and TCRdb's table has in-frame clones only and misses some. The sample gives fewer than 3,500 clones, roughly 50% of which show up once; around 23% is in the top ten. This clone was found a few times. The gene names given are mouse names. Sequencing ends 1 residue short of the CDR3 end; the germline J gene provides the rest. Time point specified: mouse harvest day 14 after allogeneic transplant. Each mouse received 10^7 T-cell-depleted marrow cells plus 10^6 splenic CD5+ T cells by tail vein. B6 (H2b) cells into BALB/c (H2d) mice; tissues taken at day 7 or 14.

This sequence originates from a female BALB/c mouse given C57BL/6 T cells with graft-versus-host disease after an allogeneic hematopoietic cell transplant. The V and J genes are TRBV4 and TRBJ2-7, with TRBD1 as a possible D gene (6 bases). The sequenced sample consisted of gut tissue. The sequenced CDR3 bases are TGTGCCAGCAGCTCCAGGGGAGAAGAACAGTAC. Translating it yields CASSSRGEEQY. The complete CDR3 reads CASSSRGEEQYF.